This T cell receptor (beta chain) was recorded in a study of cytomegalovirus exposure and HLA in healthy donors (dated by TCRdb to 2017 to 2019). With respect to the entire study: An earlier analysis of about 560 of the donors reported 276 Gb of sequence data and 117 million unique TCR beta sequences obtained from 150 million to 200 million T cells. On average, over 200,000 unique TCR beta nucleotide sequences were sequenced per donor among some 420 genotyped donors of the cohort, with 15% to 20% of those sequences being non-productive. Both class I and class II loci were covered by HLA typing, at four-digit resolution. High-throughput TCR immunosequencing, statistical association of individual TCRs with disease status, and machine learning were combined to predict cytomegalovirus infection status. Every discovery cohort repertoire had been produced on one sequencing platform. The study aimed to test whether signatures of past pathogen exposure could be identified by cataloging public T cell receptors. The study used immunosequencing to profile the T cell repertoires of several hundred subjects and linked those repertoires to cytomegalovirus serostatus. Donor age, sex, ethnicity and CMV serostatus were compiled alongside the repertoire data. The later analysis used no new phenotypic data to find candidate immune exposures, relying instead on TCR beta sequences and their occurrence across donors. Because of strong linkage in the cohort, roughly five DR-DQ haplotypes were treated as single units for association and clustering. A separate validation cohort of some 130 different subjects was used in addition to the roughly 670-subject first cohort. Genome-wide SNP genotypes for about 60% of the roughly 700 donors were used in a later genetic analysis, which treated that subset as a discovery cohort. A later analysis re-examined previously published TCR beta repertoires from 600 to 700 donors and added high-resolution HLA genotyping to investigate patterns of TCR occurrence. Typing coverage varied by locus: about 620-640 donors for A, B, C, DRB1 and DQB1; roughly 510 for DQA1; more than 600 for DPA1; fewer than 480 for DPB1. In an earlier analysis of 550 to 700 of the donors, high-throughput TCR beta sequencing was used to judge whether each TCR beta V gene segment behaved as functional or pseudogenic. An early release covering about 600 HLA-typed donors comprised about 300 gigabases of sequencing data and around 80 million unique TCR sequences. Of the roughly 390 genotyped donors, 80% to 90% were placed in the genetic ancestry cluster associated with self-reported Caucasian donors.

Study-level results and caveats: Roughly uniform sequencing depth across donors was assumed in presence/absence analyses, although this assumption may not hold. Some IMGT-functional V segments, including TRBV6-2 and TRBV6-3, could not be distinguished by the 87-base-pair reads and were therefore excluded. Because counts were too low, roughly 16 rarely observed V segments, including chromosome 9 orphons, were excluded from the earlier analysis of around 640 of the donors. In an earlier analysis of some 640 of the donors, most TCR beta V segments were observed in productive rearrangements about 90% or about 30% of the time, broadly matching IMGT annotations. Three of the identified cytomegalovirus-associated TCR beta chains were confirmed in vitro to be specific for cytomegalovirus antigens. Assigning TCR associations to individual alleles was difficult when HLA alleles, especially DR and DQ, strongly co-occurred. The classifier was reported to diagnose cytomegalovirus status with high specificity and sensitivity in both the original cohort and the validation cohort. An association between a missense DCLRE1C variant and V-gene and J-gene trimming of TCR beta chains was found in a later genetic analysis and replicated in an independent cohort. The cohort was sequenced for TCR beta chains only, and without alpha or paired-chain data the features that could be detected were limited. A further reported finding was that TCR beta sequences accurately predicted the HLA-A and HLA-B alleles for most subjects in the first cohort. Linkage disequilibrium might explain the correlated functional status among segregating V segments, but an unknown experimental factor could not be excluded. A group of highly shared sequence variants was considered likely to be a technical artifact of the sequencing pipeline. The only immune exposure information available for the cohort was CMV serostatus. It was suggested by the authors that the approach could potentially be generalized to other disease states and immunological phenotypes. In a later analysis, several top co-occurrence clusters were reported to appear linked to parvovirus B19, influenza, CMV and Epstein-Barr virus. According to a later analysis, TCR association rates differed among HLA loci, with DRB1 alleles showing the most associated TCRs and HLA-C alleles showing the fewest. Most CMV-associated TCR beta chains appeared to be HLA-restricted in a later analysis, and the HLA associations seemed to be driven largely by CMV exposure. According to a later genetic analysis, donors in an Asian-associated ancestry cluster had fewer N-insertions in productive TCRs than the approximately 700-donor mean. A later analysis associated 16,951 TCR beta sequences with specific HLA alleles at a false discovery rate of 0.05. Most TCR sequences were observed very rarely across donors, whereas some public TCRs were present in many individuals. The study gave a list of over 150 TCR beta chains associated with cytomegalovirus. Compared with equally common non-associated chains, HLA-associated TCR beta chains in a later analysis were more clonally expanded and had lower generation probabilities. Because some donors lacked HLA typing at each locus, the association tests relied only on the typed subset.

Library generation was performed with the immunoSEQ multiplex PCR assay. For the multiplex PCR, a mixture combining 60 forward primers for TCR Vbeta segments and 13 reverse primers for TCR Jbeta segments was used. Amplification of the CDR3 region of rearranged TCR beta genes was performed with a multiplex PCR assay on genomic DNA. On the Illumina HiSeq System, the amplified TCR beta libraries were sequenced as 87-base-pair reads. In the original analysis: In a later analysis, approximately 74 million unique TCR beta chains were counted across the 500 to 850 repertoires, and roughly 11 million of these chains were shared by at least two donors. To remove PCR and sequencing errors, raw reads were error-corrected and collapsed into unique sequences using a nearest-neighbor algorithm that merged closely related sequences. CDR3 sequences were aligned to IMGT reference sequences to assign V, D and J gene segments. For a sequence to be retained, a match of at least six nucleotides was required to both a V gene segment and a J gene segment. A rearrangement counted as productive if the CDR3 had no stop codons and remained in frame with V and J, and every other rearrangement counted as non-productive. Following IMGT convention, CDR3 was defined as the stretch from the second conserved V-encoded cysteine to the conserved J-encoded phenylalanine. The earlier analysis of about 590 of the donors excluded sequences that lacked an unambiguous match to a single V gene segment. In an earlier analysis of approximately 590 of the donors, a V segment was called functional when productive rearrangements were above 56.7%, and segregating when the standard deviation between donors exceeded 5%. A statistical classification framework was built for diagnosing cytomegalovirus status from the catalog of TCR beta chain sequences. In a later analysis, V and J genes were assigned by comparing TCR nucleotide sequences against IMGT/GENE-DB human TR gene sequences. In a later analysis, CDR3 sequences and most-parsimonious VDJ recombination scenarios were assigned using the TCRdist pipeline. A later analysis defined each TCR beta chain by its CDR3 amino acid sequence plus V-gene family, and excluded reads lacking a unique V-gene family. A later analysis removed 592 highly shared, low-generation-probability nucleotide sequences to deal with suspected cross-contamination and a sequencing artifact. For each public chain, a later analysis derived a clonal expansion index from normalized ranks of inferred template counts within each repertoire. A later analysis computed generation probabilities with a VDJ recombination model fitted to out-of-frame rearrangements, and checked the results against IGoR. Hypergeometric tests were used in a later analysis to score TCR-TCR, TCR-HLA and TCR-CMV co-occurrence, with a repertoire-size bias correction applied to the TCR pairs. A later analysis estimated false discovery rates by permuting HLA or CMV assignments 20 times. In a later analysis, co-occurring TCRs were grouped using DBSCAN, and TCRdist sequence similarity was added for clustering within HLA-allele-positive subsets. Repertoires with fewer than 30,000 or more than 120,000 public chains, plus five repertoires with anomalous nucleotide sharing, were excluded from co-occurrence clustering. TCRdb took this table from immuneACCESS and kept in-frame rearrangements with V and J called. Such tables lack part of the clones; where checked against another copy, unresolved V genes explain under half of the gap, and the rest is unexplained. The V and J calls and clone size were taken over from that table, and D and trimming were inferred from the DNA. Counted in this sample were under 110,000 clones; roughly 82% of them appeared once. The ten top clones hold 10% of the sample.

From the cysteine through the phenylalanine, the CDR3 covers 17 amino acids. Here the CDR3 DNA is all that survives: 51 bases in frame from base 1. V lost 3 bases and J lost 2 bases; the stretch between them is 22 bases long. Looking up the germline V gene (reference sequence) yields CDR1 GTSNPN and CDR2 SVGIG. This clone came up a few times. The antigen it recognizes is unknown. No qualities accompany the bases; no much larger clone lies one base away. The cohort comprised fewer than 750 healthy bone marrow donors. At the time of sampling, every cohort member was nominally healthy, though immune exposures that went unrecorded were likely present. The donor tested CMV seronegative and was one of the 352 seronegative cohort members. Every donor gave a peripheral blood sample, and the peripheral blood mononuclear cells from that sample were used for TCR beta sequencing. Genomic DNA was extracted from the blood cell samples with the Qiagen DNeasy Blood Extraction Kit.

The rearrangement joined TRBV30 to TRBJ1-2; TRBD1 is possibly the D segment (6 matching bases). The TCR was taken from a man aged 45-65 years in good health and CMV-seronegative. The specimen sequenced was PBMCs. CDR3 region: CAWRPGHPKLSNYGYTF. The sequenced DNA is TGTGCCTGGAGACCGGGACACCCCAAACTTTCGAACTATGGCTACACCTTC.